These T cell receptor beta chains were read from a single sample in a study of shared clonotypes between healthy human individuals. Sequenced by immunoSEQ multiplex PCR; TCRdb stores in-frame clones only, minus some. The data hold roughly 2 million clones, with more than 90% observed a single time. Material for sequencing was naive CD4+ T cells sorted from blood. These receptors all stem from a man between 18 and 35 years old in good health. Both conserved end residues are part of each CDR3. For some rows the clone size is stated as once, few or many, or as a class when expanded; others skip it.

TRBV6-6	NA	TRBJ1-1	CASTGGAEAFF
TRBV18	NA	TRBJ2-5	CASSLTDQETQYF
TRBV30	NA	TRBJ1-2	CAWSRVNYGYTF
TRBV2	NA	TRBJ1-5	CASRPDIYSNQPQHF
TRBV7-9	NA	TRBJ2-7	CASSPGQGEQYF
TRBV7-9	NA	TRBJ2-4	CASSSVGTEQYF
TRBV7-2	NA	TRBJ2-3	CASSPFTGGTQYF
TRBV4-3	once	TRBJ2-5	CASSQRPLLAGGRIETQYF
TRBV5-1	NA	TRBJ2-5	CASSLEAGSETQYF
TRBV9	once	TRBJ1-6	CASSVEGLRNSPLHF
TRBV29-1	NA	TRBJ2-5	CSVEVTTSGETQYF
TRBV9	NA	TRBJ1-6	CASSPGPRDSPLHF
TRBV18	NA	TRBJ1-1	CASSPLYTEAFF
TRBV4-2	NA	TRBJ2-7	CASSQVVSVYEQYF
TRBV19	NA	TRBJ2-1	CASSSRQGAVVEQFF
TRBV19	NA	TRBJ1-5	CASSMARGKYQPQHF
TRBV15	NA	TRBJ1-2	CATGISGSVGYTF
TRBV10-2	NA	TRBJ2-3	CASRPERAYTDTQYF
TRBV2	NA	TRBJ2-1	CASSPFLSASYNEQFF
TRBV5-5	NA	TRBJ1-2	CASSHPPTGGHGYTF
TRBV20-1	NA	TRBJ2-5	CSARGGETQYF
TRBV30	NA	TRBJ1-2	CAWSHDSKTGQGNYGYTF
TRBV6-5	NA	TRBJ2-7	CASSLTRDSYEQYF
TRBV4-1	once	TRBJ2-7	CASSQDRASGNLMLSSYEQYF
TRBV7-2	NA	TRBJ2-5	CASSLGLPGGETQYF
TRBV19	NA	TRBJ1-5	CASSTIDRAWNQPQHF
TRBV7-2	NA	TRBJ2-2	CASRTVLTGELFF
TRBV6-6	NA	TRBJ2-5	CASSSRGPQIQETQYF
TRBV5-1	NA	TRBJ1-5	CASSLEPGEQPQHF
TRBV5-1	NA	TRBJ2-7	CASSLGTGGEQYF
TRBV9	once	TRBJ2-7	CASSGGLDSYEQYF
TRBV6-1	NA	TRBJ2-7	CASSEVTSYAVYEQYF
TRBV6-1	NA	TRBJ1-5	CASSSGGKGQPQHF
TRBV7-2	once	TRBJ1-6	CASSQEGTVNSPLHF
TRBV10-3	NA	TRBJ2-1	CATGLAGEFEQFF
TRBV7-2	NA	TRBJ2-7	CASSRQGGFYEQYF
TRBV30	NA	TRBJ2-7	CAWSVQGTGRYEQYF
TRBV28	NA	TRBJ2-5	CASSPGLAGGRQETQYF
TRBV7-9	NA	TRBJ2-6	CASSSGQGQDSGANVLTF
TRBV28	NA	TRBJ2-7	CASSTGTGRPNEQYF
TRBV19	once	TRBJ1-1	CASSLGGIAEAFF
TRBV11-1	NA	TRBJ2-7	CASRGTGTSGGTSYEQYF
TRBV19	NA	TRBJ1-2	CASSTGQGNYGYTF
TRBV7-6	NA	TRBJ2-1	CASSLGLGQFSLAGGDNEQFF
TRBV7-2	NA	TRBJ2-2	CASSPLNTGELFF